These 25 T cell receptor beta chains were sequenced from one sample in a study of tumor and adjacent non-tumor tissue in lung cancer. TCRbeta libraries were built with three rounds of nested PCR, modified from ARM-PCR. TCRdb passed the multiplex PCR reads through MiXCR, listing each CDR3 protein once. There are approximately 100,000 distinct CDR3 sequences in the sample; 65% occur only once, and around a fifth lies in the top ten. This sample's RNA came from whole unsorted tissue. The normal lung tissue was taken more than 3 cm from the tumor edge. Sequenced input: distant non-tumor lung tissue. These receptors were collected from a man aged 25 to 45 with non-small cell lung cancer.

In the case of this clonotype: A much larger clone differs from this one at a single base, so this may be a read error. The chain carries TRBV11-2 and TRBJ2-5, with D uncertain. Germline values: CDR1 SGHAT, CDR2 FQNNGV. The CDR3 totals 13 residues. CDR3 region: CPSSPFYGETQYF. Here the CDR3 DNA reads TGTCCCAGCAGCCCATTCTATGGAGAGACCCAGTACTTC. The full variable domain, in which reference TRBV11-2 and TRBJ2-5 provide the parts outside the CDR3, is EAGVAQSPRYKIIEKRQSVAFWCNPISGHATLYWYQQILGQGPKLLIQFQNNGVVDDSQLPKDRFSAERLKGVDSTLKIQPAKLEDSAVYLCPSSPFYGETQYFGPGTRLLVL.

The count of this clonotype is one. Because it lacks the conserved phenylalanine or tryptophan at the end, this CDR3 is likely a read error. The CDR3 sequence: CSTRAGAGGSYNEQFS. The CDR3 coding sequence is TGCAGTACTAGAGCCGGGGCGGGTGGATCCTACAATGAGCAGTTCTCC. The chain recombines TRBV20-1 with TRBJ2-1, with D perhaps TRBD1 or TRBD2 (5 bases each). The CDR3 is 16 residues long. Germline V gives CDR1 DFQATT, CDR2 SNEGSKA (reference sequence).

The chain links TRBV11-2 to TRBJ1-3, with D uncertain. V shed 1 base and J shed 0 bases, with 4 bases lying between them. The germline V gene encodes CDR1 SGHAT and CDR2 FQNNGV. The CDR3 is 14 residues long. The CDR3 DNA reads as TGTGCCAGCAGCTTAGGATACTCTGGAAACACCATATATTTT. Translated, it gives CASSLGYSGNTIYF. Full variable domain (remainder filled in from reference TRBV11-2 and TRBJ1-3): EAGVAQSPRYKIIEKRQSVAFWCNPISGHATLYWYQQILGQGPKLLIQFQNNGVVDDSQLPKDRFSAERLKGVDSTLKIQPAKLEDSAVYLCASSLGYSGNTIYFGEGSWLTVV.

This chain links TRBV20-1 with TRBJ1-2; 7 bases map to TRBD1. The trim removed 8 bases at V and 6 bases at J, leaving 12 bases unmatched. The CDR3 length is 13 residues. CDR1 is DFQATT, CDR2 SNEGSKA, per germline (reference sequence). CDR3 DNA sequence: TGCAGTACTATAGACCCCGGACAGGATGGCTACACCTTC. Translation gives CSTIDPGQDGYTF.

J is TRBJ2-3 and V is TRBV29-1; no definite D call. V was clipped by 7 bases and J by 2 bases, with 10 bases between them. The CDR3 has 12 residues. Germline V gene lookup returns CDR1 SQVTM and CDR2 ANQGSEA. The CDR3, as DNA: TGCAGCGGTAGACTTACCACAGATACGCAGTATTTT. It specifies CSGRLTTDTQYF.

Only one count was recorded for this clonotype. One end of the junction is discordant with germline, which a read error may explain. The chain combines TRBV6-1 with TRBJ2-7; perhaps TRBD2 as D (6 bases). The CDR3 is 15 amino acids. Looked up from germline, CDR1 is MNHNS and CDR2 is SASEGT. Written as DNA, the CDR3 is TGTGCCAGCAGGAAACCTCGGGGGAGCTCCTACGAGCATTACTTC. Translated: CASRKPRGSSYEHYF.

This clonotype has ten or more counts. The chain recombines TRBV11-2 with TRBJ2-7; 10 bases are shared with TRBD2. CDR3 length equals 14 residues. The V gene's germline CDR1 is SGHAT and CDR2 FQNNGV. Trimming removed 2 bases from V and 7 bases from J; junction bases left unmatched: 5. CDR3 in amino acids: CASSLLAGAGEQYF. In DNA form, the CDR3 reads TGTGCCAGCAGCTTACTAGCGGGAGCAGGGGAGCAGTACTTC.

Regarding this clonotype: The CDR3 does not end in the conserved phenylalanine or tryptophan, so this is likely a read error. The V and J genes are TRBV13 and TRBJ2-3, with 10 bases fitting TRBD1. This CDR3 is 15 amino acids long. Losses at the gene ends were 5 bases for V and 3 bases for J; bases not matched to a gene: 5. Per the germline V gene, CDR1 is PRHDT and CDR2 is FYEKMQ (reference sequence). The CDR3 loop is CASSRDRGRTDTQYY. DNA of the CDR3: TGTGCCAGCAGCCGGGACAGGGGTCGGACAGATACGCAGTATTAT.

The rearrangement links TRBV5-1 to TRBJ1-1; D unresolved. CDR1 and CDR2 (germline): SGHRS, YFSETQ. V lost 9 bases to trimming and J lost 2 bases, with 8 bases between them. The CDR3 contains 11 residues. This chain's CDR3 is CANRSNTEAFF. The CDR3 bases are TGCGCCAACAGAAGTAACACTGAAGCTTTCTTT.

The V call is TRBV6-1, the J call TRBJ2-1; 14 bases agree with TRBD2. V was clipped by 6 bases and J by 9 bases; unmatched bases: 16. This CDR3 is built from 18 residues. In germline, CDR1 is MNHNS, CDR2 SASEGT. CDR3 coding DNA: TGTGCCAGCAGCGAAACCCCGGGACTAGCGGGAGTTCGTAGTGAGCAGTTCTTC. Translating it yields CASSETPGLAGVRSEQFF.

This clonotype was found a few times. The genes are TRBV11-1 and TRBJ2-1; D is unresolved. Per the germline V gene, CDR1 is SGHAT and CDR2 is FQDESV (reference sequence). The CDR3 extends over 11 amino acids. The ends were cut back, 3 bases at V and 10 bases at J, with 7 bases in the middle. This chain's CDR3 is CASSFSKEQFF. The CDR3 DNA reads as TGTGCCAGCAGCTTTAGCAAGGAGCAGTTCTTC.

V gene TRBV12-3 or TRBV12-4 combines with J gene TRBJ2-3; 7 nucleotides agree with TRBD2. The length of the CDR3 is 16 residues. V shed 7 bases, J shed 0 bases, and the junction held 10 bases outside the gene matches. The CDR3 nucleotides read TGTGCCAGCAATTTCGGGCGGGGGACTAGCACAGATACGCAGTATTTT. The encoded protein is CASNFGRGTSTDTQYF.

This clonotype counts as medium-sized. The J gene is TRBJ2-1, the V gene TRBV4-2, with 11 nucleotides matching TRBD1. The germline CDR1 and CDR2 sequences are LGHNA and YNFKEQ. The CDR3 runs to 13 residues. V lost 8 bases to trimming and J lost 8 bases; unmatched junction nucleotides: 5. The CDR3 reads CASDRTGGDEQFF. DNA of the CDR3: TGTGCCAGCGACCGGACAGGGGGCGATGAGCAGTTCTTC.

The V and J genes are TRBV4-2 and TRBJ2-7, with 8 bases matching TRBD2. After removal of 10 bases from V and 0 bases from J, the junction contained 14 bases not matched to a gene. Germline CDR1 LGHNA, CDR2 YNFKEQ. This CDR3 spans 16 amino acids. For the CDR3, the DNA is TGTGCCAACATCTACCCGGGGGGGGCCAGCTCCTACGAGCAGTACTTC. Translated, it gives CANIYPGGASSYEQYF.

The chain couples TRBV20-1 to TRBJ2-3; D may be TRBD2 (6 bases). The CDR3 has 15 residues. Germline V gene sequence: CDR1 DFQATT, CDR2 SNEGSKA (reference sequence). V was clipped by 7 bases and J by 3 bases, with 20 bases between them. This chain's CDR3 is CSVSWTWDSTDTQYF. CDR3 nucleotides: TGCAGTGTTAGCTGGACATGGGACTCAACAGATACGCAGTATTTT.

Details on this clonotype: The CDR3 does not close with the conserved phenylalanine or tryptophan, likely indicating a read error. CDR3 sequence reads: CASSLGGFELTEAFS. CDR3 sequence (DNA): TGCGCCAGCAGTCTGGGAGGATTTGAACTCACTGAAGCTTTCTCT. The V and J genes are TRBV5-5 and TRBJ1-1; no reliable D call. Germline V CDR1 and CDR2: SGHKS, YYEKEE (reference sequence). The CDR3 has 15 amino acids.

The CDR3 here is CASSSVLGTGANVLTF. CDR3 sequence (DNA): TGTGCCAGCAGTTCGGTGCTTGGCACTGGGGCCAACGTCCTGACTTTC. The chain uses TRBV6-2 or TRBV6-3 and TRBJ2-6; D gene ambiguous. Germline assignment: CDR1 MNHEY and CDR2 SVGEGT. This CDR3 is 16 amino acids long. V lost 4 bases and J 2 bases, leaving 12 bases between the germline ends.

This clonotype was detected only once. A read error may produce the germline difference seen at one junction end. V and J are TRBV20-1 and TRBJ2-3; 9 nucleotides agree with TRBD1. The CDR3 is made up of 14 amino acids. Germline values: CDR1 DFQATT, CDR2 SNEGSKA (reference sequence). The CDR3 DNA reads TGCAGTGCTGGACAGGGGCCCGGCATAGATACGCAATATTTT. Amino acids: CSAGQGPGIDTQYF.

As regards this clonotype: It may be a read error: a sequence one base away is much more abundant. J is TRBJ1-1 and V is TRBV11-2; D is unclear. CDR1 SGHAT and CDR2 FQNNGV come from the germline V gene. This CDR3 has 11 amino acids. This chain's CDR3 is CASSQATAAFF. CDR3 nucleotides: TGTGCCAGCAGCCAGGCCACTGCAGCTTTCTTT. Full variable domain (outside the CDR3, taken from reference TRBV11-2 and TRBJ1-1): EAGVAQSPRYKIIEKRQSVAFWCNPISGHATLYWYQQILGQGPKLLIQFQNNGVVDDSQLPKDRFSAERLKGVDSTLKIQPAKLEDSAVYLCASSQATAAFFGQGTRLTVV.

This clonotype was counted between two and nine times. At one of its ends the junction is not consistent with the germline gene, which may arise from a read error. The rearrangement links TRBV11-3 to TRBJ2-7; no firm D call. The CDR3 has 12 amino acids. Germline loops: CDR1 SGHNT, CDR2 YENEEA. The CDR3 spells CASSSIGYEQCF. CDR3 DNA: TGTGCCAGCAGCTCTATTGGCTACGAGCAGTGTTTC.

As regards this clonotype: One end of the junction fails to match germline, which may point to a read error. V and J are TRBV11-2 and TRBJ2-7; TRBD1 matches at 7 bases. From germline, CDR1 is SGHAT and CDR2 FQNNGV. The CDR3 sequence is 12 residues long. The CDR3: CAGSFTGVEQYF. The CDR3 nucleotides are TGTGCCGGCAGCTTTACAGGGGTCGAGCAATACTTC.

This clonotype was counted between two and nine times. A much larger clone lies one base from this, so it may be a read error. The CDR3 loop reads CANSFLAGGTYEQYF. The CDR3 DNA sequence: TGTGCCAACAGCTTTTTAGCGGGAGGCACCTACGAGCAGTACTTC. This chain joins TRBV7-8 and TRBJ2-7, with 10 bases identical to TRBD2. The CDR3 totals 15 residues. In germline, CDR1 is SGHVS, CDR2 FQNEAQ.

The rearrangement links TRBV20-1 to TRBJ2-1; 7 nucleotides match TRBD2. The CDR3 spans 13 residues. Per germline, CDR1 DFQATT and CDR2 SNEGSKA (reference sequence). V dropped 5 bases and J dropped 6; count of bases not matched to a gene: 7. The CDR3 DNA sequence: TGCAGTGCTCCGGGACTATCCAGCAATGAGCAGTTCTTC. Translating it yields CSAPGLSSNEQFF.

As regards this clonotype: This may be a read error, as it is one base from a much larger clone. The rearrangement joins TRBV12-3 or TRBV12-4 to TRBJ2-7; no clear D. CDR3 size: 14 residues. CDR3 region: CASSFGQAFYDQYF. DNA of the CDR3: TGTGCCAGCAGTTTCGGGCAGGCCTTTTACGATCAGTACTTC.

Turning to this clonotype: The CDR3 ends on some other residue instead of the conserved phenylalanine or tryptophan, so this is likely a read error. The chain has TRBV11-2 and TRBJ2-7; tentative D call: TRBD1 (5 bases). The CDR3 consists of 16 residues. Germline assignment: CDR1 SGHAT and CDR2 FQNNGV. For the CDR3, the DNA is TGTGCCGGCAGCTCAACCGACAGTTCCCCCGCATACGAGCAGTACTCC. It is translated as CAGSSTDSSPAYEQYS.